The TCR beta chain under discussion was sequenced for a study of CD8 T cells in Susac syndrome. About 0.45 to 1 ug RNA was reverse transcribed with random hexamers. One entry per CDR3 protein results from TCRdb running MiXCR on the immunoSEQ multiplex PCR reads. This table holds about 150,000 distinct CDR3 sequences, around 95% found once. CD8+ and CD4+ T cells from blood underwent TCR beta sequencing. Germline CDR1 is SEHNR and CDR2 is FQNEAQ (reference sequence). V was pared by 5 bases and J by 4 bases, with 17 bases between. The CDR3 consists of 15 residues. Sequenced sample: CD8+ T cells from PBMCs. The chain carries TRBV7-9 and TRBJ1-1; D is perhaps TRBD1 (5 bases). The TCR sequence derives from a human donor with multiple sclerosis. CDR3 in DNA: TGTGCCAGCAGCCACGCTCAGGGAAGGCGCACTGAAGCTTTCTTT. Encoded protein: CASSHAQGRRTEAFF.